These 7 T cell receptor beta chains came from one sample sequenced in a study of blood T cell repertoires in COVID-19. Assay: immunoSEQ multiplex PCR; the TCRdb copy retains only in-frame clones and omits some. Among about 430,000 clones, about 88% were seen once, and the ten largest hold approximately 1.5%. Sequenced: PBMCs or T cells enriched from blood (not recorded which). These receptors were obtained from a woman aged 18-29 years who had been exposed to COVID-19.

Only a few counts were recorded for this clone. The chain carries TRBV24-1 and TRBJ1-2; TRBD1 is a possible D gene (6 bases). V lost 5 bases and J 4 bases, leaving 19 bases between the germline ends. Germline CDR1 reads KGHDR; CDR2 reads SFDVKD. CDR3 length equals 16 residues. CDR3 loop: CATSGVQGAFGYGYTF. The CDR3 nucleotides read TGTGCCACCAGTGGGGTACAGGGTGCGTTCGGCTATGGCTACACCTTC.

This clone was observed a single time. This specimen includes other DNA sequences encoding the same CDR3. This chain links TRBV7-2 with TRBJ1-2; D unresolved. Germline V lookup: CDR1 SGHTA, CDR2 FQGNSA. The CDR3 totals 13 residues. V shed 1 base and J shed 2 bases, with 5 bases lying between them. CDR3 region: CASSLGRNYGYTF. In DNA, the CDR3 is TGTGCCAGCAGCTTAGGGAGGAACTATGGCTACACCTTC.

This clone showed up just a few times. This chain joins TRBV18 and TRBJ1-1, with 7 bases fitting TRBD1. J lost 1 base, V lost 1 base, and 6 bases had no gene match. This CDR3 region has 16 residues. From germline, CDR1 is KGHSH and CDR2 LQKENI. This CDR3 is CASSPQPGQQNTEAFF. The CDR3 nucleotides read TGTGCCAGCTCACCACAACCGGGACAGCAGAACACTGAAGCTTTCTTT.

The gene calls are TRBV6-2 or TRBV6-3 and TRBJ2-1; weak D call: TRBD2 (6 bases). The V gene lost 2 bases and the J gene lost 5 bases, with 28 bases spanning the gap. The CDR3 length is 20 residues. Germline values: CDR1 MNHEY, CDR2 SVGEGT. The chain's CDR3 is CASSYPSGTAGRRADNEQFF. DNA for the CDR3: TGTGCCAGCAGTTACCCCTCAGGTACTGCAGGCCGGAGGGCGGACAATGAGCAGTTCTTC.

CDR3 nucleotides: TGTGCCACCAGCGTGGCAGACACCTACGAGCAGTACTTC. Translated, it gives CATSVADTYEQYF. J is TRBJ2-7 and V is TRBV15; D is undetermined. The V and J ends lost 5 bases and 2 bases respectively, with 10 bases between them. The CDR3 runs to 13 residues. Germline CDR1 LNHNV, CDR2 YYDKDF (reference sequence).

The chain joins TRBV4-2 to TRBJ1-4; perhaps TRBD1 as D (6 bases). The CDR3 loop spans 16 amino acids. The germline V gene has CDR1 LGHNA and CDR2 YNFKEQ. V lost 0 bases and J 7 bases, leaving 15 bases between the germline ends. The CDR3 loop is CASSQDSGVTGEKLFF. The CDR3 region has the DNA TGTGCCAGCAGCCAAGACTCAGGGGTGACGGGTGAAAAACTGTTTTTT.

The sample holds a few counts of this clone. The V call is TRBV27, the J call TRBJ1-2; a possible D gene is TRBD1 (6 bases). The CDR3 sequence is 15 residues long. V shed 3 bases and J shed 5 bases, with 16 bases lying between them. The germline V gene encodes CDR1 MNHEY and CDR2 SMNVEV (reference sequence). The CDR3 is CASSFMPGHQYGYTF. The CDR3 region has the DNA TGTGCCAGCAGTTTTATGCCGGGACACCAATATGGCTACACCTTC.